This TCR beta chain was found in a study of breast tumors, draining lymph nodes, adjacent tissues. This CDR3 has 15 amino acids. Per the germline V gene, CDR1 is KGHSH and CDR2 is LQKENI. Samples came from axillary lymph nodes draining the breast cancer. TCRdb used MiXCR to reprocess the multiplex PCR reads, holding one entry per CDR3 protein. This sample has about 140,000 distinct CDR3 sequences; approximately 29% occur once, and the top ten carry around 2.3%. About this clonotype: Its specificity is unknown.

Findings of the study overall: Tumor repertoires ranked between lymph nodes and nontumor tissue in diversity, with V and J gene preferences.

The sequence was obtained from a female donor with breast cancer. Some clones in this sample may be carry-over from other donors' samples. Sequenced sample: axillary lymph node tissue. This chain links TRBV18 with TRBJ1-4; D ambiguous. The end of the DNA is better explained by TRBJ1-1, so the J call may be wrong. The CDR3 DNA follows: TGTGCCAGCTCATCGGGGATCGCACTGATCACTGAAGCTTTCTTT. The encoded protein is CASSSGIALITEAFF.